The source of this TCR beta chain is a study of T cells after yellow fever vaccination. The wider study: Some fractions had low cell numbers, and these were prepared with SMART-Seq v4 Ultra Low Input. Study results and limitations: Post-booster repertoires contained most primary-vaccination clones again (approximately 95% CD4, roughly 90% CD8). Weaker overall was a secondary response that nonetheless peaked faster, on day 5 versus 15. Only a minor proportion of clonotypes was detected across both CD4 and CD8 compartments.

TCRdb fed the 5' RACE reads into MiXCR, producing one record per CDR3 protein. The table shows 250,000 to 400,000 distinct CDR3 sequences, with approximately 4% occurring only once. With respect to this clonotype: No antigen is known for it.

The CDR3 has 15 amino acids. V lost 3 bases to trimming and J lost 3 bases; unmatched junction nucleotides: 4. The input for sequencing was PBMCs, taken 5 days after the yellow fever booster vaccination. The source is a man between 18 and 35 years old who received the YFV17D yellow fever vaccine. The chain has TRBV12-3 or TRBV12-4 and TRBJ2-4, with 8 bases identical to TRBD1. Here the CDR3 DNA reads TGTGCCAGCAGTTTTGGACAGGGCGGCAAAAACATTCAGTACTTC. Its translation: CASSFGQGGKNIQYF.